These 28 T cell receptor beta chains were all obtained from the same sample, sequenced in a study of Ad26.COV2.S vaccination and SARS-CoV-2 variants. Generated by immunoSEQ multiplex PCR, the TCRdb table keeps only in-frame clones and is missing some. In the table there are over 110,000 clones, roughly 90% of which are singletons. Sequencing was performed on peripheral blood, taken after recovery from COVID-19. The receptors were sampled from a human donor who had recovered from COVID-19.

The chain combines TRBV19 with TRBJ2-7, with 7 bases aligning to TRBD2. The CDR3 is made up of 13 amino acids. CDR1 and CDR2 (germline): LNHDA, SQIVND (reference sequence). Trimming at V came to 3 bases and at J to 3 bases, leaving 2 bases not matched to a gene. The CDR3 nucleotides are TGTGCCAGTAGTATTGCTAGCGGCTACGAGCAGTACTTC. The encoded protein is CASSIASGYEQYF.

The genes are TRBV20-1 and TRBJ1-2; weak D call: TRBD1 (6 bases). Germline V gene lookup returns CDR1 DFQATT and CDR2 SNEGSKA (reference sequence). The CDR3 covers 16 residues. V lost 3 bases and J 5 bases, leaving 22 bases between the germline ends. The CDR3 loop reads CSASVGGLLPGYGYTF. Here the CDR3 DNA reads TGCAGTGCTAGTGTTGGGGGCCTGCTCCCTGGGTATGGCTACACCTTC.

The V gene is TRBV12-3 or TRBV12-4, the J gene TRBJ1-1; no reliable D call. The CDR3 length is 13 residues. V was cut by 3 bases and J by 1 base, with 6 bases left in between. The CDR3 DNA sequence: TGTGCCAGCAGTTTGATGGGGAACACTGAAGCTTTCTTT. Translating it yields CASSLMGNTEAFF.

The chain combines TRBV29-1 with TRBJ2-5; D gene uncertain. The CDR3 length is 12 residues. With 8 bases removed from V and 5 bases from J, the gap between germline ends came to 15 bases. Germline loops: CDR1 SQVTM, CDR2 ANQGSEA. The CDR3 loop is CSPRAEKETQYF. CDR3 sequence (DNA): TGCAGCCCTCGCGCCGAAAAGGAGACCCAGTACTTC.

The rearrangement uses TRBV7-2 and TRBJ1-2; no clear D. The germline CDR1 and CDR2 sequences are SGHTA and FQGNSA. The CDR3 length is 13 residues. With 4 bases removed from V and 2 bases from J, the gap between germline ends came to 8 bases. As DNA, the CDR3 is TGTGCCAGCAGCTGGGAAGACAACTATGGCTACACCTTC. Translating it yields CASSWEDNYGYTF.

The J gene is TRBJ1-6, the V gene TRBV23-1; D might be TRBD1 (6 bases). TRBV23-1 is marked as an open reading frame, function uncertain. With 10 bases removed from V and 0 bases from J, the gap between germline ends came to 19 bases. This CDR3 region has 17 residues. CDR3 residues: CANLQGEISSYNSPLHF. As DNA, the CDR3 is TGCGCCAACTTACAGGGTGAGATTAGCTCCTATAATTCACCCCTCCACTTT.

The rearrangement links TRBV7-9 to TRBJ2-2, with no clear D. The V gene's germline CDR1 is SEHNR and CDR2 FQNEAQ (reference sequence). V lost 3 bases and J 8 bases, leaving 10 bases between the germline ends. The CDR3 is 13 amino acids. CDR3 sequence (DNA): TGTGCCAGCAGCTTGGCCAATAGTGGGGAGCTGTTTTTT. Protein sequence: CASSLANSGELFF.

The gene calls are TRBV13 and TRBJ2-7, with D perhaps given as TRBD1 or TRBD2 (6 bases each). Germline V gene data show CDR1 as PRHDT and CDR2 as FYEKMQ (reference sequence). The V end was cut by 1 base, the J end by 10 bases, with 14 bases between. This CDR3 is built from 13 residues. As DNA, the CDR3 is TGTGCCAGCAGCTTAGCGGGGGCCCTAAATCAGTACTTC. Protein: CASSLAGALNQYF.

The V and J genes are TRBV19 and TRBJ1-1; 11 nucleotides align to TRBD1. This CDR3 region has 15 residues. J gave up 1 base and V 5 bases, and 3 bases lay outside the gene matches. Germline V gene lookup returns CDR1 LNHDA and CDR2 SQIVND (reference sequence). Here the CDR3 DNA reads TGTGCCAGTAGTGTGGACAGGGGGCGGAACACTGAAGCTTTCTTT. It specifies CASSVDRGRNTEAFF.

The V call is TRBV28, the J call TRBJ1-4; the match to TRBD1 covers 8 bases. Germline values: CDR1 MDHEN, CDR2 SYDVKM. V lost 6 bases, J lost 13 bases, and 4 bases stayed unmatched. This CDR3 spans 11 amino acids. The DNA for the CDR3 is TGTGCCAGCAGCAACGGACAGGGACTGTTTTTT. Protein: CASSNGQGLFF.

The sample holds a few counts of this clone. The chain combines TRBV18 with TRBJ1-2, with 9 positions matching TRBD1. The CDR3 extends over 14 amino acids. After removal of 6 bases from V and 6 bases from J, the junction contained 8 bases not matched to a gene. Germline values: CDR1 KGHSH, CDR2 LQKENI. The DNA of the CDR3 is TGTGCCAGCTCCCTCGGACAGGGGTTAGATGGCTACACCTTC. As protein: CASSLGQGLDGYTF. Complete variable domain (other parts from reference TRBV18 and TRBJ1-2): NAGVMQNPRHLVRRRGQEARLRCSPMKGHSHVYWYRQLPEEGLKFMVYLQKENIIDESGMPKERFSAEFPKEGPSILRIQQVVRGDSAAYFCASSLGQGLDGYTFGSGTRLTVV.

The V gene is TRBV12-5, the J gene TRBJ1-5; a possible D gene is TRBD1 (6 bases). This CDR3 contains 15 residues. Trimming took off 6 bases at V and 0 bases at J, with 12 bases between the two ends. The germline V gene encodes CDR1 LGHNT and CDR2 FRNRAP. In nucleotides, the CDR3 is TGTGCTAGTGGAACCTCAGGGGATAGCAATCAGCCCCAGCATTTT. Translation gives CASGTSGDSNQPQHF.

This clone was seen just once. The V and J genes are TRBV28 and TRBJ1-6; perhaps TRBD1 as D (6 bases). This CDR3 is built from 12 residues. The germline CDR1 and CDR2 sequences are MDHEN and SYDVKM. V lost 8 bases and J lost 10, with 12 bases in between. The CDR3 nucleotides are TGTGCCAGCCTTTCAGGGGAATCACCCCTCCACTTT. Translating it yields CASLSGESPLHF.

CDR3 residues: CAWSRGVTDTQYF. The DNA of the CDR3 is TGTGCCTGGAGCAGGGGAGTCACAGATACGCAGTATTTT. The J gene is TRBJ2-3, the V gene TRBV30; D is perhaps TRBD1 (6 bases). Germline CDR1 is GTSNPN and CDR2 is SVGIG (reference sequence). V was pared by 3 bases and J by 2 bases, with 9 bases between. The CDR3 loop spans 13 amino acids.

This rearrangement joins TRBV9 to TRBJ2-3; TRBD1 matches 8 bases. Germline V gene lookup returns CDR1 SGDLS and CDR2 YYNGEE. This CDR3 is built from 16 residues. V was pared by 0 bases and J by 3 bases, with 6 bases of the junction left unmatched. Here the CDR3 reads CASSVDLGQGTDTQYF. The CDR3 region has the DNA TGTGCCAGCAGCGTAGACCTTGGACAGGGAACAGATACGCAGTATTTT.

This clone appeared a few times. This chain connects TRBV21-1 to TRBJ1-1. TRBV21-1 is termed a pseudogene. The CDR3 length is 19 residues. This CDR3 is CASSNFQGHPARGGTEAFF. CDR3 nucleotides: TGTGCCAGCAGCAACTTTCAGGGACACCCGGCGCGGGGTGGCACTGAAGCTTTCTTT.

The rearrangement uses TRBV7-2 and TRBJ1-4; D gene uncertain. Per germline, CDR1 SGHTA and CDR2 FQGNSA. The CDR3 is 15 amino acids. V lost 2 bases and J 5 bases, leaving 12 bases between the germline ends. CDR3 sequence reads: CASSLIGLFNEKLFF. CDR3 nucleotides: TGTGCCAGCAGCTTAATAGGACTGTTCAATGAAAAACTGTTTTTT.

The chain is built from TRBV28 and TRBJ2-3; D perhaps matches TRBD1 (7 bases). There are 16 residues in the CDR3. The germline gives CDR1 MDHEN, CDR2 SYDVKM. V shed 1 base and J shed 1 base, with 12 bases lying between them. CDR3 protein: CASSLSAGQRTDTQYF. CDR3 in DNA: TGTGCCAGCAGTTTATCCGCGGGACAGCGCACAGATACGCAGTATTTT.

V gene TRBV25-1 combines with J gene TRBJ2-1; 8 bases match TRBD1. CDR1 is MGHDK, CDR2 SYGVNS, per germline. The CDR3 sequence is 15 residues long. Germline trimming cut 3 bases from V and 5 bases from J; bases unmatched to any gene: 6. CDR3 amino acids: CASSDPGQANNEQFF. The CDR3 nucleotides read TGTGCCAGCAGTGACCCGGGACAGGCGAACAATGAGCAGTTCTTC.

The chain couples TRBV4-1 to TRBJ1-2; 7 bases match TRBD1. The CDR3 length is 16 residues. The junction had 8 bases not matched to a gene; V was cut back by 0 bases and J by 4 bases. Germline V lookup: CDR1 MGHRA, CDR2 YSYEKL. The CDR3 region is CASSQEGGQTFYGYTF. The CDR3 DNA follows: TGCGCCAGCAGCCAAGAAGGGGGCCAGACATTCTATGGCTACACCTTC.

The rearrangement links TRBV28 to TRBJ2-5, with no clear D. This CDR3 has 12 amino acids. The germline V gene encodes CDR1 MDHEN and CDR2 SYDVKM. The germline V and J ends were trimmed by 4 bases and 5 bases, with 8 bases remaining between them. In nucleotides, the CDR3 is TGTGCCAGCAGTTACACCTGGGAGACCCAGTACTTC. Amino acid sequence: CASSYTWETQYF.

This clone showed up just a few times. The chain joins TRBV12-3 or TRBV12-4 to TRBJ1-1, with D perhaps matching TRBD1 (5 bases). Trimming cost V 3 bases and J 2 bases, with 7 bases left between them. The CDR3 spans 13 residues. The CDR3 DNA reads TGTGCCAGCAGTTTGGGGACCAACACTGAAGCTTTCTTT. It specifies CASSLGTNTEAFF.

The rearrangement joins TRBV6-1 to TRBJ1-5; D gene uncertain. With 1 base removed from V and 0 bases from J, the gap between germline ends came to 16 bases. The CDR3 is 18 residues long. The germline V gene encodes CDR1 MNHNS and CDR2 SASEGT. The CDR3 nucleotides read TGTGCCAGCAGTGAAGGTAGGGTAGTTTTGGTTAGCAATCAGCCCCAGCATTTT. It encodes CASSEGRVVLVSNQPQHF.

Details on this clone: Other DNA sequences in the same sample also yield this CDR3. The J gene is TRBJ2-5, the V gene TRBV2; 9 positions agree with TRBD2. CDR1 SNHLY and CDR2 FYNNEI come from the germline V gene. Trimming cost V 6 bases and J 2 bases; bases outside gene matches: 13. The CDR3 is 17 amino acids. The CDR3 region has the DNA TGTGCCAGCAGGAAGGCGGGTCTGCGGGGGGGGCAAGAGACCCAGTACTTC. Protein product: CASRKAGLRGGQETQYF.

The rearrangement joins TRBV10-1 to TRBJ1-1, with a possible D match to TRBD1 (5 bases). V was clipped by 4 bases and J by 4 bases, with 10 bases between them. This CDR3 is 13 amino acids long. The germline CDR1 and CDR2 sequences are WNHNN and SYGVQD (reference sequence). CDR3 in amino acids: CASSVGLATEAFF. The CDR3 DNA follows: TGCGCCAGCAGTGTGGGGCTGGCCACTGAAGCTTTCTTT.

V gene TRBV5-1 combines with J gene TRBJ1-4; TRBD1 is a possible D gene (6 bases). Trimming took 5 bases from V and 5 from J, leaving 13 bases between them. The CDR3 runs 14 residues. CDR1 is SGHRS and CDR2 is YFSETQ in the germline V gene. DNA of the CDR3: TGCGCCAGCAGTCCGGACAGTATCAATGAAAAACTGTTTTTT. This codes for CASSPDSINEKLFF.

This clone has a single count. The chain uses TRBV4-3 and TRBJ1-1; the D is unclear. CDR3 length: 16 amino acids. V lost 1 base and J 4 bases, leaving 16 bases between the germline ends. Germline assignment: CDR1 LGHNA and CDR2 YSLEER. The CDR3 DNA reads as TGCGCCAGCAGCCAAGGAGCCGGATTTCCCATCACTGAAGCTTTCTTT. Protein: CASSQGAGFPITEAFF.

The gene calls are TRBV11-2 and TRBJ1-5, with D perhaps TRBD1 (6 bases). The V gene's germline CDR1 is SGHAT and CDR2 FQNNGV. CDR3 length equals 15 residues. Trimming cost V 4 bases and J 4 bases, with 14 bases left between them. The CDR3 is CASSSRGLRNQPQHF. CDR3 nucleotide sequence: TGTGCCAGCAGCTCCAGGGGTTTGAGGAATCAGCCCCAGCATTTT.